These 25 T cell receptor beta chains came from one sample sequenced in a study of shared clonotypes between healthy human individuals. Sequencing used immunoSEQ multiplex PCR; TCRdb keeps in-frame clones, though not all of them. The sample has 780,000 or so clones, around 77% seen once. Material: memory CD4+ T cells sorted from blood. Documented subset: CD45RA-negative fraction. Every receptor here comes from a woman aged 30 to 39 in good health.

This clone came up many times. This sequence joins TRBV5-1 and TRBJ1-1; D gene uncertain. This CDR3 comprises 15 residues. Germline CDR1 and CDR2: SGHRS and YFSETQ. Deletions cut 3 bases from V and 0 bases from J, with 12 bases between. CDR3 nucleotide sequence: TGCGCCAGCAGCTCCAACGGCAACATGAACACTGAAGCTTTCTTT. This sequence encodes CASSSNGNMNTEAFF.

This chain connects TRBV6-1 to TRBJ1-2; no reliable D call. This CDR3 is 14 amino acids long. Germline V gene sequence: CDR1 MNHNS, CDR2 SASEGT. V dropped 0 bases and J dropped 7 bases, with 12 bases sitting between them. The DNA of the CDR3 is TGTGCCAGCAGTGAAGCCCCAGGTCGAGGTGGCTACACCTTC. It encodes CASSEAPGRGGYTF.

The chain recombines TRBV7-7 with TRBJ2-4; D unresolved. The CDR3 spans 19 residues. From germline, CDR1 is SSHAT and CDR2 FNYEAQ (reference sequence). Trimming took off 5 bases at V and 0 bases at J, with 23 bases between the two ends. In DNA, the CDR3 is TGTGCCAGCAGCCTCACTATTTCGGCCCCCCTCTTAGCCAAAAACATTCAGTACTTC. This translates into CASSLTISAPLLAKNIQYF.

This clone has just a few counts. A read error may explain this, as a much larger clone is one base away. The sample has other DNA sequences that encode this CDR3 too. The chain couples TRBV7-9 to TRBJ2-7; D not certain. Germline CDR1 is SEHNR and CDR2 is FQNEAQ (reference sequence). The length of the CDR3 is 11 residues. V was shortened by 1 base and J by 3 bases, with 1 base between the two germline ends. The CDR3 DNA sequence: TGTGCCAGCAGCTTAGACTACGAGCAGTACTTC. Protein sequence: CASSLDYEQYF.

This sequence joins TRBV7-2 and TRBJ2-1; 9 bases agree with TRBD2. V was pared by 4 bases and J by 8 bases, with 6 bases of the junction left unmatched. This CDR3 is 14 amino acids long. Germline V lookup: CDR1 SGHTA, CDR2 FQGNSA. CDR3 sequence (DNA): TGTGCCAGCAGCTCCCTAGCGGGATTGGATGAGCAGTTCTTC. Protein: CASSSLAGLDEQFF.

This clone was seen a handful of times. The rearrangement links TRBV5-1 to TRBJ2-3; perhaps TRBD1 as D (6 bases). Germline V gene sequence: CDR1 SGHRS, CDR2 YFSETQ. The CDR3 is 15 amino acids. With 4 bases removed from V and 0 bases from J, the gap between germline ends came to 12 bases. The CDR3 nucleotides read TGCGCCAGCAGCCCAGGACAGTCTAGCACAGATACGCAGTATTTT. Amino acid sequence: CASSPGQSSTDTQYF.

V gene TRBV9 combines with J gene TRBJ2-7; 7 bases agree with TRBD1. The CDR3 runs 15 residues. Germline trimming cut 3 bases from V and 6 bases from J; bases unmatched to any gene: 12. Germline CDR1 SGDLS, CDR2 YYNGEE. In DNA form, the CDR3 reads TGTGCCAGCAGCGCCGGGACAGTGCCGTTCGGCGAGCAGTACTTC. Its protein product is CASSAGTVPFGEQYF.

This chain connects TRBV5-1 to TRBJ2-6; D unresolved. Germline CDR1 SGHRS, CDR2 YFSETQ. This CDR3 contains 16 residues. V was shortened by 4 bases and J by 0 bases, with 11 bases between the two germline ends. This chain's CDR3 is CASSATPGSGANVLTF. The CDR3 DNA reads TGCGCCAGCAGCGCGACACCGGGCTCTGGGGCCAACGTCCTGACTTTC.

The rearrangement links TRBV28 to TRBJ1-2; 9 nucleotides agree with TRBD1. Germline V CDR1 and CDR2: MDHEN, SYDVKM. V was pared by 6 bases and J by 5 bases, with 7 bases of the junction left unmatched. The CDR3 spans 14 residues. CDR3 nucleotides: TGTGCCAGCAGGATCTCGGGACAGGGTTATGGCTACACCTTC. Protein sequence: CASRISGQGYGYTF.

The rearrangement joins TRBV5-4 to TRBJ2-5, with D possibly being TRBD1 or TRBD2 (6 bases each). The germline gives CDR1 SGHNT, CDR2 YYREEE (reference sequence). The CDR3 spans 13 residues. Trimming cost V 4 bases and J 5 bases, with 12 bases left between them. The CDR3 sequence: CASSQTRGETQYF. CDR3 coding DNA: TGTGCCAGCAGCCAGACTAGGGGGGAGACCCAGTACTTC.

The chain employs TRBV28 and TRBJ1-2; D not resolved. Germline lookup yields CDR1 MDHEN and CDR2 SYDVKM. V lost 2 bases and J 4 bases, leaving 11 bases between the germline ends. The CDR3 length is 14 residues. CDR3 in DNA: TGTGCCAGCAGTTTAGGTTGGGGAATCTATGGCTACACCTTC. Protein: CASSLGWGIYGYTF.

The chain is built from TRBV2 and TRBJ2-3; D gene ambiguous. The CDR3 contains 14 residues. Germline V gives CDR1 SNHLY, CDR2 FYNNEI. V lost 8 bases to trimming and J lost 2 bases, with 14 bases between them. The CDR3 protein is CASAPGLPTDTQYF. The CDR3 bases are TGTGCCAGCGCTCCAGGATTACCCACAGATACGCAGTATTTT.

The chain joins TRBV5-1 to TRBJ2-7, with D unclear. V shed 7 bases and J shed 3 bases, with 17 bases lying between them. Looked up from germline, CDR1 is SGHRS and CDR2 is YFSETQ. There are 14 residues in the CDR3. CDR3 loop: CASLPAPGNYEQYF. In DNA form, the CDR3 reads TGCGCCAGCCTACCGGCCCCAGGAAACTACGAGCAGTACTTC.

This clone came up once. The chain recombines TRBV7-8 with TRBJ2-1, with 14 bases fitting TRBD2. Trimming removed 5 bases from V and 3 bases from J; junction bases left unmatched: 3. From germline, CDR1 is SGHVS and CDR2 FQNEAQ. The CDR3 is 16 residues long. CDR3 region: CASSTGTSGSYNEQFF. CDR3 DNA sequence: TGTGCCAGCAGCACAGGGACTAGCGGGAGCTACAATGAGCAGTTCTTC.

The gene calls are TRBV4-1 and TRBJ1-5; TRBD1 is a possible D gene (6 bases). Germline V gives CDR1 MGHRA, CDR2 YSYEKL. V lost 4 bases, J lost 10 bases, and 17 bases lay in between. CDR3 length equals 14 residues. The CDR3 here is CASSLTGGTSPQHF. CDR3 DNA: TGCGCCAGCAGCCTCACCGGGGGCACCAGCCCCCAGCATTTT.

The chain recombines TRBV2 with TRBJ2-7; TRBD2 matches 13 bases. Per the germline V gene, CDR1 is SNHLY and CDR2 is FYNNEI. The V and J ends lost 6 bases and 3 bases, in that order; junction bases with no gene match: 5. The CDR3 length is 15 residues. CDR3 DNA sequence: TGTGCCAGCAGCGCGGGACTAGCGGGACACTACGAGCAGTACTTC. Amino acid sequence: CASSAGLAGHYEQYF.

The chain recombines TRBV7-2 with TRBJ2-7; D is perhaps TRBD1 (6 bases). Trimming removed 1 base from V and 3 bases from J, with 10 bases in between. Germline-derived CDR1 and CDR2 are SGHTA and FQGNSA. This CDR3 comprises 14 residues. CDR3: CASSLVRGGYEQYF. DNA of the CDR3: TGTGCCAGCAGCTTAGTGAGAGGGGGCTACGAGCAGTACTTC. Full variable domain (missing parts from reference TRBV7-2 and TRBJ2-7): GAGVSQSPSNKVTEKGKDVELRCDPISGHTALYWYRQSLGQGLEFLIYFQGNSAPDKSGLPSDRFSAERTGGSVSTLTIQRTQQEDSAVYLCASSLVRGGYEQYFGPGTRLTVT.

The chain is built from TRBV6-6 and TRBJ2-7; 8 bases map to TRBD2. The junction had 9 bases not matched to a gene; V was cut back by 4 bases and J by 4 bases. This CDR3 comprises 15 residues. Germline CDR1 reads MNHNY; CDR2 reads SVGAGI (reference sequence). The chain's CDR3 is CASSFRVAGLYEQYF. As DNA, the CDR3 is TGTGCCAGCAGTTTCCGGGTAGCGGGATTATACGAGCAGTACTTC.

This sequence joins TRBV29-1 and TRBJ2-7; a possible D gene is TRBD2 (6 bases). Germline V gene lookup returns CDR1 SQVTM and CDR2 ANQGSEA. The CDR3 sequence is 13 residues long. V was trimmed by 7 bases and J by 3 bases, leaving 16 bases between them. The CDR3: CSATRDAGYEQYF. CDR3 DNA: TGCAGCGCCACGCGGGACGCGGGCTACGAGCAGTACTTC.

The J gene is TRBJ2-7, the V gene TRBV18; tentative D call: TRBD2 (6 bases). V shed 2 bases and J shed 2 bases, with 10 bases lying between them. The CDR3 length is 14 residues. CDR1 and CDR2 (germline): KGHSH, LQKENI. CDR3 region: CASSPASAAYEQYF. The CDR3 region has the DNA TGTGCCAGCTCACCAGCTAGCGCGGCCTACGAGCAGTACTTC.

This clone occurred a few times. The chain recombines TRBV6-6 with TRBJ1-1; TRBD1 might be the D (6 bases). V was cut by 5 bases and J by 4 bases, with 14 bases left in between. The CDR3 covers 14 residues. CDR1 and CDR2 from the germline V gene are MNHNY and SVGAGI (reference sequence). The CDR3 sequence: CASSPRLDSTEAFF. The CDR3, as DNA: TGTGCCAGCAGTCCACGACTGGACAGCACTGAAGCTTTCTTT.

The sample holds one count of this clone. V is TRBV11-2 and J is TRBJ2-4; weak D call: TRBD1 (6 bases). CDR1 and CDR2 from the germline V gene are SGHAT and FQNNGV. V was clipped by 0 bases and J by 0 bases, with 18 bases between them. The CDR3 contains 19 residues. The CDR3 DNA sequence: TGTGCCAGCAGCTTAGATCTCAGGACAGCTAGTATAGCCAAAAACATTCAGTACTTC. As protein: CASSLDLRTASIAKNIQYF.

This clone was seen only once. The V and J genes are TRBV7-6 and TRBJ2-1, with TRBD2 as a possible D gene (5 bases). The CDR3 length is 14 residues. Deletions cut 0 bases from V and 6 bases from J, with 9 bases between. Germline V gives CDR1 SGHVS, CDR2 FNYEAQ. The chain's CDR3 is CASSLAGVSNEQFF. The CDR3, as DNA: TGTGCCAGCAGCTTAGCGGGAGTTAGCAATGAGCAGTTCTTC.

The CDR3 nucleotides read TGTGCCAGCAGCTCGGCAGGGATAAGGAGCGATGAGCAGTTCTTC. It is translated as CASSSAGIRSDEQFF. The chain is built from TRBV7-9 and TRBJ2-1; maybe TRBD1 (5 bases). The germline V and J ends were trimmed by 4 bases and 8 bases, with 18 bases remaining between them. Germline V lookup: CDR1 SEHNR, CDR2 FQNEAQ (reference sequence). CDR3 length: 15 amino acids. Full variable domain (remainder filled in from reference TRBV7-9 and TRBJ2-1): DTGVSQNPRHKITKRGQNVTFRCDPISEHNRLYWYRQTLGQGPEFLTYFQNEAQLEKSRLLSDRFSAERPKGSFSTLEIQRTEQGDSAMYLCASSSAGIRSDEQFFGPGTRLTVL.

The chain uses TRBV12-2 and TRBJ2-7. TRBV12-2 represents a pseudogene. The CDR3 runs to 13 residues. The CDR3 here is CASRLLTFRKQYF. CDR3 nucleotide sequence: TGTGCAAGTCGCTTACTAACTTTTCGGAAGCAGTACTTC.